The clone carrying this T cell receptor beta chain has more than one count but fewer than ten. The target antigen is unknown. These data are taken from a study of naive and memory T cell subsets. General study results and limits: Especially in CD8 cells, naive repertoires contained a few larger clonotypes, possibly CD45RA-re-expressing memory cells.

Cells stained for CD3, CD4, CD8, CD45RA and CD27 were sorted into four subsets. Germline lookup yields CDR1 MNHNS and CDR2 SASEGT. CDR3 size: 16 residues. The ends lost 6 bases at V and 6 bases at J; junction bases unmatched: 12. The beta constant-region primer was an equimolar mix of two oligonucleotides covering TRBC1 and TRBC2. Ligated cDNA was amplified by four rounds of PCR with nested alpha and beta constant-region primers and SP2. Ligation attached a single-stranded oligonucleotide with a 12-nucleotide UMI and the SP2 primer to the cDNA 3' end. TCRdb analysed the UMI-ligation and nested PCR reads with MiXCR anew, one entry per CDR3 protein. The sample has approximately 140,000 distinct CDR3 sequences; roughly 20% are singletons.

The chain joins TRBV6-1 to TRBJ2-7; 12 bases match TRBD2. Sequenced material: naive CD4+ T cells from blood. This TCR derives from a human donor in good health. The chain's CDR3 is CASRREVTSGSGEQYF. As DNA, the CDR3 is TGTGCCAGCAGGAGGGAAGTGACTAGCGGGAGCGGCGAGCAGTACTTC.